These 21 T cell receptor beta chains share one sample of origin, sequenced in a study of T-cell reconstitution after alpha-beta-depleted transplantation in children. The TCRbeta library was prepared with unique molecular identifiers. TCRdb passed the PCR reads through MiXCR, listing each CDR3 protein once. The repertoire holds fewer than 750,000 distinct CDR3 sequences, with 25% to 30% as singletons. The starting material was PBMCs, obtained before TCRalphabeta/CD19-depleted stem cell transplant. Receptors originate from a boy younger than two with Wiskott-Aldrich syndrome, due to receive a stem cell transplant.

The chain uses TRBV5-1 and TRBJ1-1; 10 bases align to TRBD1. Trimming removed 4 bases from V and 4 bases from J; junction bases left unmatched: 4. The CDR3 is 14 amino acids. CDR1 is SGHRS, CDR2 YFSETQ, per germline. The DNA for the CDR3 is TGCGCCAGCAGCCCAGACAGGGGGCCCACTGAAGCTTTCTTT. As protein: CASSPDRGPTEAFF.

This chain joins TRBV5-1 and TRBJ2-1; D possibly corresponds to TRBD1 (6 bases). V was trimmed by 0 bases and J by 9 bases, leaving 13 bases between them. The germline CDR1 and CDR2 sequences are SGHRS and YFSETQ. CDR3 size: 14 residues. CDR3 DNA sequence: TGCGCCAGCAGCTTGGGACAGGCCAGGGGTGAGCAGTTCTTC. As protein: CASSLGQARGEQFF. The full variable domain, with the rest looked up from reference TRBV5-1 and TRBJ2-1, is KAGVTQTPRYLIKTRGQQVTLSCSPISGHRSVSWYQQTPGQGLQFLFEYFSETQRNKGNFPGRFSGRQFSNSRSEMNVSTLELGDSALYLCASSLGQARGEQFFGPGTRLTVL.

This clonotype appeared a few times. The rearrangement uses TRBV5-1 and TRBJ2-5; 10 nucleotides line up with TRBD2. The germline CDR1 and CDR2 sequences are SGHRS and YFSETQ. This CDR3 is 16 amino acids long. Losses at the gene ends were 3 bases for V and 3 bases for J; bases not matched to a gene: 8. The CDR3 is CASSYSRTSGKETQYF. CDR3 nucleotide sequence: TGCGCCAGCAGCTATTCCAGGACTAGCGGAAAAGAGACCCAGTACTTC. Full variable domain (rest looked up from reference TRBV5-1 and TRBJ2-5): KAGVTQTPRYLIKTRGQQVTLSCSPISGHRSVSWYQQTPGQGLQFLFEYFSETQRNKGNFPGRFSGRQFSNSRSEMNVSTLELGDSALYLCASSYSRTSGKETQYFGPGTRLLVL.

The J gene is TRBJ2-1, the V gene TRBV5-1; 10 nucleotides agree with TRBD1. Germline V CDR1 and CDR2: SGHRS, YFSETQ. Trimming at V came to 2 bases and at J to 8 bases, leaving 13 bases not matched to a gene. The CDR3 runs 17 residues. CDR3 coding DNA: TGCGCCAGCAGCTTACTAACCTCCGGGACAGGGGACGATGAGCAGTTCTTC. This sequence encodes CASSLLTSGTGDDEQFF.

This clonotype was recorded only once. The chain uses TRBV5-5 and TRBJ2-1; D is ambiguous. The CDR3 runs to 14 residues. Germline V gives CDR1 SGHKS, CDR2 YYEKEE (reference sequence). Trimming pared 2 bases from V and 0 bases from J, leaving 6 bases between. The CDR3 DNA is TGTGCCAGCAGCTTTAAGGGCTCCTACAATGAGCAGTTCTTC. It translates to CASSFKGSYNEQFF.

The rearrangement links TRBV6-5 to TRBJ1-1; D is unclear. The CDR3 runs to 16 residues. Germline V gene sequence: CDR1 MNHEY, CDR2 SVGAGI. The V gene lost 6 bases and the J gene lost 2 bases, with 19 bases spanning the gap. CDR3 loop: CASSYPATDLNTEAFF. CDR3 in DNA: TGTGCCAGCAGCTACCCAGCGACGGACCTCAACACTGAAGCTTTCTTT.

The chain uses TRBV5-1 and TRBJ2-5, with 12 bases lining up with TRBD2. V trimming: 4 bases; J trimming: 5 bases; junction bases outside the gene matches: 6. This CDR3 contains 15 residues. The germline gives CDR1 SGHRS, CDR2 YFSETQ. Here the CDR3 reads CASSNGLAGLETQYF. The CDR3 bases are TGCGCCAGCAGCAACGGACTAGCGGGACTTGAGACCCAGTACTTC.

The chain is built from TRBV29-1 and TRBJ2-1; unclear D gene. The CDR3 sequence is 15 residues long. Deletions cut 2 bases from V and 7 bases from J, with 18 bases between. CDR1 SQVTM and CDR2 ANQGSEA come from the germline V gene. The CDR3 DNA sequence: TGCAGCGTTGAATCTAATATAATAGGAGAGAATGAGCAGTTCTTC. The encoded protein is CSVESNIIGENEQFF.

This clonotype has just a few counts. The V call is TRBV5-1, the J call TRBJ2-2, with D possibly being TRBD1 (5 bases). The CDR3 has 15 amino acids. V was pared by 3 bases and J by 0 bases, with 9 bases between. Germline CDR1 is SGHRS and CDR2 is YFSETQ. CDR3 protein: CASSSGSSNTGELFF. CDR3 coding DNA: TGCGCCAGCAGCTCAGGGTCATCGAACACCGGGGAGCTGTTTTTT.

This clonotype was counted only a few times. This chain uses TRBV20-1 with TRBJ2-5; possibly TRBD2 for D (6 bases). The length of the CDR3 is 13 residues. V lost 1 base to trimming and J lost 3 bases, with 9 bases between them. CDR1 is DFQATT and CDR2 is SNEGSKA in the germline V gene (reference sequence). CDR3 residues: CSARVPGEETQYF. DNA for the CDR3: TGCAGTGCTAGAGTCCCGGGAGAAGAGACCCAGTACTTC.

The CDR3: CSVERGLANYGYTF. The CDR3, as DNA: TGCAGCGTTGAACGGGGACTAGCTAACTATGGCTACACCTTC. The chain has TRBV29-1 and TRBJ1-2; possibly TRBD1 for D (5 bases). CDR1 and CDR2 (germline): SQVTM, ANQGSEA. V was shortened by 2 bases and J by 0 bases, with 10 bases between the two germline ends. This CDR3 comprises 14 residues.

The chain combines TRBV5-4 with TRBJ2-3, with TRBD1 identical over 7 bases. Germline assignment: CDR1 SGHNT and CDR2 YYREEE (reference sequence). J was trimmed by 4 bases and V by 1 base; bases with no gene match: 3. The CDR3 loop spans 14 amino acids. The CDR3 bases are TGTGCCAGCAGCTTGAAGGGGGCGGCAGATACGCAGTATTTT. Translating it yields CASSLKGAADTQYF.

The chain carries TRBV27 and TRBJ2-7, with 14 bases that match TRBD2. Germline-derived CDR1 and CDR2 are MNHEY and SMNVEV (reference sequence). The CDR3 totals 13 residues. Trimming cost V 5 bases and J 6 bases; bases outside gene matches: 0. This CDR3 reads CASSGTSGSEQYF. The CDR3 nucleotides are TGTGCCAGCAGTGGGACTAGCGGGAGCGAGCAGTACTTC.

The rearrangement uses TRBV7-6 and TRBJ2-1; D is uncertain. CDR3 size: 15 residues. Looked up from germline, CDR1 is SGHVS and CDR2 is FNYEAQ. V lost 5 bases to trimming and J lost 2 bases, with 13 bases between them. CDR3 sequence: CASSRNSLTYNEQFF. The CDR3 DNA follows: TGTGCCAGCAGCCGGAATTCTCTTACCTACAATGAGCAGTTCTTC.

The chain links TRBV5-6 to TRBJ1-5, with 8 bases matching TRBD1. Germline CDR1 is SGHDT and CDR2 is YYEEEE. The V gene end was trimmed by 1 base and the J gene end by 3 bases; junction bases not matched to a gene: 6. The CDR3 consists of 16 residues. The CDR3: CASSLSTGGFNQPQHF. In DNA form, the CDR3 reads TGTGCCAGCAGCTTGTCTACAGGGGGATTCAATCAGCCCCAGCATTTT. Complete variable domain (other parts from reference TRBV5-6 and TRBJ1-5): DAGVTQSPTHLIKTRGQQVTLRCSPKSGHDTVSWYQQALGQGPQFIFQYYEEEERQRGNFPDRFSGHQFPNYSSELNVNALLLGDSALYLCASSLSTGGFNQPQHFGDGTRLSIL.

This clonotype appeared a few times. The chain links TRBV24-1 to TRBJ2-5; D is ambiguous. Trimming left V 5 bases short and J 4 bases short, with 7 bases between. The CDR3 contains 12 residues. Germline CDR1 and CDR2: KGHDR and SFDVKD. CDR3 bases: TGTGCCACCAGTGTTACGGGAGAGACCCAGTACTTC. Its protein is CATSVTGETQYF.

This clonotype was counted a few times. The J gene is TRBJ2-2, the V gene TRBV4-1; 7 positions agree with TRBD1. The germline gives CDR1 MGHRA, CDR2 YSYEKL. The junction had 0 bases not matched to a gene; V was cut back by 1 base and J by 1 base. This CDR3 is built from 15 residues. DNA for the CDR3: TGCGCCAGCAGCCAAGGGGACAGGAACACCGGGGAGCTGTTTTTT. The encoded protein is CASSQGDRNTGELFF.

The chain employs TRBV7-2 and TRBJ2-2; D ambiguous. This CDR3 contains 13 residues. The germline V gene encodes CDR1 SGHTA and CDR2 FQGNSA. V lost 5 bases to trimming and J lost 8 bases, with 12 bases between them. The CDR3 loop is CASSEQWLGELFF. The CDR3 DNA reads as TGTGCCAGCAGCGAACAGTGGCTAGGGGAGCTGTTTTTT. Looking up the rest from reference TRBV7-2 and TRBJ2-2 gives the full variable domain: GAGVSQSPSNKVTEKGKDVELRCDPISGHTALYWYRQSLGQGLEFLIYFQGNSAPDKSGLPSDRFSAERTGGSVSTLTIQRTQQEDSAVYLCASSEQWLGELFFGEGSRLTVL.

CDR3 sequence reads: CASSPDRGPDTQYF. CDR3 nucleotide sequence: TGTGCCAGCAGCCCGGACAGGGGGCCAGATACGCAGTATTTT. The chain combines TRBV11-2 with TRBJ2-3; 11 nucleotides agree with TRBD1. CDR1 is SGHAT, CDR2 FQNNGV, per germline. This CDR3 contains 14 residues. The trim removed 5 bases at V and 4 bases at J, leaving 2 bases unmatched. Supplemented by reference TRBV11-2 and TRBJ2-3, the full variable domain reads EAGVAQSPRYKIIEKRQSVAFWCNPISGHATLYWYQQILGQGPKLLIQFQNNGVVDDSQLPKDRFSAERLKGVDSTLKIQPAKLEDSAVYLCASSPDRGPDTQYFGPGTRLTVL.

This rearrangement joins TRBV20-1 to TRBJ2-7; the D call may be TRBD1 or TRBD2 (5 bases each). V lost 3 bases and J 4 bases, leaving 13 bases between the germline ends. CDR1 DFQATT and CDR2 SNEGSKA come from the germline V gene (reference sequence). The CDR3 extends over 13 amino acids. The DNA for the CDR3 is TGCAGTGCTAGTGAGGGGTTGCCTTACGAGCAGTACTTC. This encodes CSASEGLPYEQYF.

V gene TRBV12-3 or TRBV12-4 combines with J gene TRBJ2-1; D unresolved. Deletions cut 1 base from V and 4 bases from J, with 11 bases between. This CDR3 is built from 15 residues. The CDR3 sequence is CASSLGARTYNEQFF. The CDR3 DNA is TGTGCCAGCAGTTTAGGGGCTCGAACTTACAATGAGCAGTTCTTC.